These 17 T cell receptor beta chains were all obtained from the same sample, sequenced in a study of T cells in Graves' hyperthyroidism and ophthalmopathy. The source material, RNA transcripts, was used to amplify TCR beta CDR3 regions. The primer set for the first-round RT-PCR of the TCR CDR3 was HTBI. Via MiXCR, TCRdb re-called the multiplex PCR reads, giving one row per CDR3 protein. Of approximately 690,000 distinct CDR3 sequences in the sample, about 20% were seen once. Sequencing used blood. These receptors were obtained from a man aged 25 to 40 with Graves' ophthalmopathy.

Of note for this clonotype: At one boundary the junction diverges from the germline segment, which might be a read error. V is TRBV5-1 and J is TRBJ2-3, with 7 bases aligning to TRBD1. In germline, CDR1 is SGHRS, CDR2 YFSETQ. This CDR3 has 12 amino acids. This CDR3 reads CASSSGDSLQYF. In DNA form, the CDR3 reads TGTGCCAGCAGCTCCGGGGACAGTCTGCAGTATTTT.

J is TRBJ1-5 and V is TRBV28, with TRBD1 identical over 7 bases. Germline CDR1 and CDR2: MDHEN and SYDVKM. The CDR3 has 15 residues. Trimming at V came to 7 bases and at J to 5 bases, leaving 11 bases not matched to a gene. CDR3 sequence: CASNPQGSSDQPQHF. The CDR3 nucleotides are TGTGCCAGCAATCCACAGGGGTCGAGCGATCAGCCCCAGCATTTT.

The chain couples TRBV7-9 to TRBJ2-7; D may be TRBD2 (8 bases). CDR3 length: 15 amino acids. The germline gives CDR1 SEHNR, CDR2 FQNEAQ (reference sequence). V gave up 4 bases and J gave up 0 bases, with 13 bases separating them. The CDR3 region is CASSSGGDSSYEQYF. The CDR3 DNA sequence: TGTGCCAGCAGCTCGGGGGGGGACAGCTCCTACGAGCAGTACTTC.

This clonotype was detected many times. This chain connects TRBV7-6 to TRBJ2-5, with 9 bases that match TRBD2. The CDR3 spans 16 residues. V trimming: 1 base; J trimming: 4 bases; junction bases outside the gene matches: 7. CDR1 SGHVS and CDR2 FNYEAQ come from the germline V gene. CDR3 region: CASSLDPAGGGETQYF. CDR3 coding DNA: TGTGCCAGCAGCTTAGATCCAGCGGGAGGAGGAGAGACCCAGTACTTC.

The chain has TRBV2 and TRBJ1-2; D is unresolved. V lost 5 bases and J 5 bases, leaving 18 bases between the germline ends. The CDR3 is 15 residues long. Germline V gene data show CDR1 as SNHLY and CDR2 as FYNNEI. As DNA, the CDR3 is TGTGCCAGCAGTCCACGGATCCGAGGTCATTATGGCTACACCTTC. This encodes CASSPRIRGHYGYTF.

The chain links TRBV14 to TRBJ1-1; D is undetermined. The V end was cut by 3 bases, the J end by 8 bases, with 19 bases between. The CDR3 covers 15 residues. CDR1 SGHDN and CDR2 FVKESK come from the germline V gene. The CDR3 protein is CASSQAHRFVREAFF. CDR3 nucleotide sequence: TGTGCCAGCAGCCAGGCCCACAGATTTGTCCGAGAAGCTTTCTTT.

The V gene is TRBV20-1, the J gene TRBJ2-3; no reliable D call. The CDR3 covers 12 residues. The germline gives CDR1 DFQATT, CDR2 SNEGSKA (reference sequence). The V end was cut by 5 bases, the J end by 0 bases, with 6 bases between. The CDR3 sequence: CSARRSTDTQYF. The CDR3 region has the DNA TGCAGTGCTCGGAGAAGCACAGATACGCAGTATTTT.

This clonotype came up many times. The chain couples TRBV20-1 to TRBJ2-7, with 8 bases that match TRBD1. Germline CDR1 DFQATT, CDR2 SNEGSKA (reference sequence). V lost 4 bases and J lost 2; bases outside the gene matches: 7. The CDR3 runs 14 residues. The CDR3 nucleotides read TGCAGTGCTACGAGAGACAGGGGCGCCTACGAGCAGTACTTC. It codes for CSATRDRGAYEQYF.

The rearrangement uses TRBV3-1 and TRBJ1-2; no firm D call. V gave up 3 bases and J gave up 6 bases, with 8 bases separating them. CDR1 and CDR2 (germline): LGHDT, YNNKEL (reference sequence). The CDR3 extends over 12 amino acids. The CDR3 DNA is TGTGCCAGCAGCCAGGGTGCGGATGGCTACACCTTC. Protein product: CASSQGADGYTF. Full variable domain (rest looked up from reference TRBV3-1 and TRBJ1-2): DTAVSQTPKYLVTQMGNDKSIKCEQNLGHDTMYWYKQDSKKFLKIMFSYNNKELIINETVPNRFSPKSPDKAHLNLHINSLELGDSAVYFCASSQGADGYTFGSGTRLTVV.

V and J are TRBV29-1 and TRBJ1-1, with a tentative D call TRBD1 (6 bases). V lost 3 bases and J lost 0, with 17 bases in between. The CDR3 is 16 residues long. Germline V lookup: CDR1 SQVTM, CDR2 ANQGSEA. CDR3 bases: TGCAGCGTTGAGGGCAGGGGCACGAAATTGAACACTGAAGCTTTCTTT. Amino acid sequence: CSVEGRGTKLNTEAFF.

This clonotype occurred many times. The chain couples TRBV18 to TRBJ1-1; D remains ambiguous. The CDR3 covers 13 residues. Germline values: CDR1 KGHSH, CDR2 LQKENI. V was cut by 1 base and J by 11 bases, with 14 bases left in between. CDR3 residues: CASSPQAGSAAFF. DNA for the CDR3: TGTGCCAGCTCACCACAGGCCGGCTCAGCGGCTTTCTTT. The variable domain in full, completed from reference TRBV18 and TRBJ1-1, reads NAGVMQNPRHLVRRRGQEARLRCSPMKGHSHVYWYRQLPEEGLKFMVYLQKENIIDESGMPKERFSAEFPKEGPSILRIQQVVRGDSAAYFCASSPQAGSAAFFGQGTRLTVV.

This clonotype has only a few counts. At one of its ends the junction is not consistent with the germline gene, which may arise from a read error. This chain joins TRBV27 and TRBJ2-7; 8 bases are a match to TRBD2. Per the germline V gene, CDR1 is MNHEY and CDR2 is SMNVEV (reference sequence). The CDR3 consists of 14 residues. CDR3 in amino acids: CASSFSGSNYEQYF. The CDR3 DNA is TGCGCCAGCAGCTTCAGCGGGAGTAACTACGAGCAGTACTTC.

This sequence joins TRBV6-1 and TRBJ1-1; D unclear. Germline CDR1 reads MNHNS; CDR2 reads SASEGT. Trimming removed 5 bases from V and 1 base from J, with 14 bases in between. The CDR3 runs to 15 residues. Written as DNA, the CDR3 is TGTGCCAGCAGTCGCCAGACCGTCGGGAACACTGAAGCTTTCTTT. Protein product: CASSRQTVGNTEAFF.

This clonotype occurred once. In nucleotides, the CDR3 is TGCAGTGCTGACGGACTAGCGGGAGGGTTCACCTACGAGCAGTACTTC. Its protein product is CSADGLAGGFTYEQYF. The chain employs TRBV20-1 and TRBJ2-7; 15 bases line up with TRBD2. V was clipped by 5 bases and J by 2 bases; unmatched bases: 7. CDR3 size: 16 residues. Germline loops: CDR1 DFQATT, CDR2 SNEGSKA (reference sequence).

V is TRBV18 and J is TRBJ2-3; the D is unclear. V lost 5 bases and J 5 bases, leaving 11 bases between the germline ends. Germline V lookup: CDR1 KGHSH, CDR2 LQKENI. This CDR3 region has 13 residues. Here the CDR3 reads CASSRTPVDTQYF. CDR3 DNA: TGTGCCAGCTCAAGAACCCCGGTAGATACGCAGTATTTT.

This clonotype was seen a few times. The chain combines TRBV12-3 or TRBV12-4 with TRBJ2-7; no firm D call. This CDR3 comprises 12 residues. Trimming cost V 8 bases and J 5 bases, with 13 bases left between them. The CDR3 nucleotides read TGTGCCAGCCGCTCAAACCCCGACGAGCAGTACTTC. The encoded protein is CASRSNPDEQYF.

The V gene is TRBV18, the J gene TRBJ2-7; D might be TRBD1 (6 bases). The CDR3 contains 14 residues. Germline V gene lookup returns CDR1 KGHSH and CDR2 LQKENI. The V and J ends lost 3 bases and 2 bases respectively, with 11 bases between them. CDR3 loop: CASSPTGQTYEQYF. DNA of the CDR3: TGTGCCAGCTCACCGACAGGACAGACCTACGAGCAGTACTTC.